This T cell receptor (beta chain) was sequenced in a study of blood T cell repertoires in COVID-19. TCRdb's table, derived via immunoSEQ multiplex PCR, lists solely in-frame clones and lacks some. The sample lists under 300,000 clones; around 89% were seen once. Cohorts were determined from participant-reported clinical history. V lost 8 bases and J 13 bases, leaving 11 bases between the germline ends. CDR1 and CDR2 (germline): LNHDA, SQIVND (reference sequence). The CDR3 loop spans 10 amino acids. This clone showed up just a few times. Sequenced: PBMCs or T cells enriched from blood (not recorded which). The sequence was collected from a man between 35 and 55 years old who had recovered from COVID-19. J is TRBJ1-4 and V is TRBV19, with D tentatively TRBD1 (5 bases). The CDR3 reads CASGGIGLFF. The CDR3 DNA sequence: TGTGCCAGTGGGGGGATCGGACTGTTTTTT.